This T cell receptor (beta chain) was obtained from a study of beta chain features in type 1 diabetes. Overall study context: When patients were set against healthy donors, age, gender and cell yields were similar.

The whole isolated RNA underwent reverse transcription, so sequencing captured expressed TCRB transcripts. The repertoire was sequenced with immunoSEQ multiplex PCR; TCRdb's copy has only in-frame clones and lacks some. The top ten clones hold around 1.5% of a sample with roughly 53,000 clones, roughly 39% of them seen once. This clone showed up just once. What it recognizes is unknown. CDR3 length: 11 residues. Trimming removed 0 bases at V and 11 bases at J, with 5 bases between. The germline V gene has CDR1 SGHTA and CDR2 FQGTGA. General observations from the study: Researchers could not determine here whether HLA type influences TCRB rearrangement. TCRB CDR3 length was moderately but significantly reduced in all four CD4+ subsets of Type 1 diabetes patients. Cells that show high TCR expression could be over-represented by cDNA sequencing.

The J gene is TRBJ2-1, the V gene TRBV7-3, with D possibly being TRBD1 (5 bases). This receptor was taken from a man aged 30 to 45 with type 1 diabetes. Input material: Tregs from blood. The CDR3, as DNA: TGTGCCAGCAGCTTAACGGACAAGCAGTTCTTC. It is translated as CASSLTDKQFF.